These 2 T cell receptor beta chains came from one sample sequenced in a study of cytotoxic CD8 clonotypes in ibrutinib-treated CLL. Only in-frame clones appear in the TCRdb table, and some are missing; sequencing was by immunoSEQ multiplex PCR. The data show about 140,000 clones, with over 75% seen just once and less than 8.5% held by the top ten. The sequenced sample was PBMCs, obtained after 36 months of ibrutinib treatment. The receptors derive from a human donor with chronic lymphocytic leukemia.

The chain recombines TRBV5-1 with TRBJ1-4; TRBD1 is a possible D gene (6 bases). The CDR3 is made up of 16 amino acids. Germline lookup yields CDR1 SGHRS and CDR2 YFSETQ. V was cut by 0 bases and J by 8 bases, with 17 bases left in between. CDR3 amino acids: CASSLAGGQGREKLFF. The CDR3 DNA sequence: TGCGCCAGCAGCTTGGCCGGGGGGCAGGGTCGCGAAAAACTGTTTTTT.

J is TRBJ2-3 and V is TRBV4-1, with D perhaps assigned TRBD1 or TRBD2 (5 bases each). V lost 3 bases to trimming and J lost 0 bases, with 13 bases between them. This CDR3 region has 16 residues. CDR1 and CDR2 (germline): MGHRA, YSYEKL. The CDR3 nucleotides read TGCGCCAGCAGCCATTACCGGGACCCAAGCACAGATACGCAGTATTTT. It translates to CASSHYRDPSTDTQYF.